This entry concerns a single TCR beta chain. Its target antigen remains unknown. Base qualities are not provided; no much larger clone lies one nucleotide away. The study evaluated CTLA-4 blockade (ipilimumab) given together with focal radiation therapy in patients who had chemo-refractory metastatic non-small-cell lung cancer. The CDR3 has 15 amino acids, counting the end cysteine and phenylalanine. CDR3 DNA only is kept here, 45 bases in frame from base 1. From a lookup of the germline V gene, CDR1 and CDR2 are LGHNA and YSLEER. V was cut back by 4 bases and J by 0 bases, leaving a gap of 11 bases between them. Receptor libraries were prepared by the immunoSEQ multiplex PCR assay. TCRdb retrieved this table from immuneACCESS and kept in-frame rearrangements only. Not all clones are present; in checked studies, unresolved V genes account for under half, and no reason is known for the remainder. The sample table contains fewer than 150,000 clones; only one count was recorded for 78% of them. The ten largest clones take up 4.5% to 6.5% of the sample.

The source of the sample is a study of radiotherapy plus CTLA-4 blockade in lung cancer (dated by TCRdb to the late 2010s). Background for the entire study: Among the enrolled patients, approximately 18% had an objective response, and 31% reached disease control.

Study-level results and caveats: After treatment with radiotherapy and ipilimumab, TCR clones that originated in tumors expanded in peripheral blood. Early dynamic changes in blood T cell clones, together with increased serum interferon-beta after radiation, were reported as the strongest predictors of response.

The rearrangement combines TRBV4-3 with TRBJ2-3; 5 matching bases give a weak D call of TRBD2. The starting material was peripheral blood, obtained from a patient treated with radiotherapy plus ipilimumab. This TCR was recovered from a human donor with non-small cell lung cancer who had a partial response to radiotherapy plus ipilimumab. The bases are TGCGCCAGCAGCCCGGGGAGCGGCAGCACAGATACGCAGTATTTT. Its protein product is CASSPGSGSTDTQYF.